The present T cell receptor beta chain was sequenced within a study of T cells in Graves' hyperthyroidism and ophthalmopathy. Study in general: Upon initial diagnosis and before any treatment, peripheral blood was collected. Study-level findings and limits: Within blood appeared most thyroid clonotypes that had expanded above 0.001.

Stable Graves' hyperthyroidism meant no ophthalmopathy progression within 18 months. PBMCs were sourced from roughly 10 ml fresh peripheral blood. This clonotype came up many times. Its target is not known. Amplification yielded TCR beta CDR3 regions, with RNA transcripts as the source. A set of HTBI primers served as the primers for a first-round RT-PCR of the TCR CDR3. Each CDR3 protein is one row after TCRdb ran MiXCR on the multiplex PCR reads. The sample consists of around 190,000 distinct CDR3 sequences, approximately 16% of them appearing once. V lost 8 bases and J 2 bases, leaving 16 bases between the germline ends. CDR1 and CDR2 from the germline V gene are MNHEY and SMNVEV (reference sequence). This CDR3 comprises 14 residues.

The clonotype was recovered from a woman in her fifties or sixties with Graves' hyperthyroidism. The sequenced sample was blood. V usage is TRBV27 and J usage is TRBJ2-7; no definite D call. The CDR3 DNA reads as TGTGCCAGCGGTGACGAGACGGAACCCTACGAGCAGTACTTC. It translates to CASGDETEPYEQYF.